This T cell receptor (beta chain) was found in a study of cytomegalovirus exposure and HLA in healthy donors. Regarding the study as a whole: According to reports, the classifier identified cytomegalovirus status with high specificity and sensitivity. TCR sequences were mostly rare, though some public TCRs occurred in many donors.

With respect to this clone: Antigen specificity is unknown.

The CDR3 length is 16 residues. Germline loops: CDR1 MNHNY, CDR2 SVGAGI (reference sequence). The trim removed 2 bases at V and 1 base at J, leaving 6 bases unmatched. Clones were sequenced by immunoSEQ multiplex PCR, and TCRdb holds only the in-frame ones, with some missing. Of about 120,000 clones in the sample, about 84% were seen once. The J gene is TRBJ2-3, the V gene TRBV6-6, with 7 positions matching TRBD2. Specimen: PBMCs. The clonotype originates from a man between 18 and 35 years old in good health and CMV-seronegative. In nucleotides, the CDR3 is TGTGCCAGCAGTTACGGGGCTAGCGGTCGCACAGATACGCAGTATTTT. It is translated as CASSYGASGRTDTQYF.